Listed here are 28 T cell receptor beta chains from one sample, sequenced in a study of blood T cell repertoires in COVID-19. Libraries were prepared by immunoSEQ multiplex PCR; TCRdb keeps only in-frame clonotypes and omits some of them. The sample lists about 34,000 clones; 85% were seen once. The sequenced sample was peripheral blood. These receptors came from a human donor with acute or convalescent COVID-19. The donor label of this sample is uncertain.

The chain links TRBV11-2 to TRBJ2-3; 11 bases agree with TRBD2. The CDR3 runs 18 residues. Germline-derived CDR1 and CDR2 are SGHAT and FQNNGV. V gave up 1 base and J gave up 5 bases; unmatched junction bases: 11. The CDR3 sequence: CASSLVAASGGRVDTQYF. For the CDR3, the DNA is TGTGCCAGCAGCTTAGTCGCGGCTAGCGGGGGGCGGGTAGATACGCAGTATTTT.

This clone has just one count. The rearrangement uses TRBV6-4 and TRBJ2-1, with TRBD2 identical over 10 bases. Germline CDR1 reads MRHNA; CDR2 reads SNTAGT. V shed 3 bases and J 9 bases; nucleotides not matched to a gene: 8. The CDR3 is 15 amino acids. CDR3 sequence (DNA): TGTGCCAGCAGTGAATCTAGCGGGAGCCAGGGTGAGCAGTTCTTC. The encoded protein is CASSESSGSQGEQFF.

The chain recombines TRBV13 with TRBJ1-5; D is unclear. V was cut by 4 bases and J by 2 bases, with 9 bases left in between. Per the germline V gene, CDR1 is PRHDT and CDR2 is FYEKMQ (reference sequence). The CDR3 has 14 residues. The DNA of the CDR3 is TGTGCCAGCAGCTCCAGTATTGGCAATCAGCCCCAGCATTTT. Translation gives CASSSSIGNQPQHF. The variable domain in full, completed from reference TRBV13 and TRBJ1-5, reads AAGVIQSPRHLIKEKRETATLKCYPIPRHDTVYWYQQGPGQDPQFLISFYEKMQSDKGSIPDRFSAQQFSDYHSELNMSSLELGDSALYFCASSSSIGNQPQHFGDGTRLSIL.

The chain employs TRBV15 and TRBJ2-3, with D hard to call. V lost 7 bases and J 0 bases, leaving 14 bases between the germline ends. The CDR3 is 15 amino acids. CDR1 LNHNV and CDR2 YYDKDF come from the germline V gene (reference sequence). DNA of the CDR3: TGTGCCACCACCCCTACCGGGTCTAGCACAGATACGCAGTATTTT. Translated: CATTPTGSSTDTQYF.

V gene TRBV29-1 combines with J gene TRBJ2-7; D remains unclear. The CDR3 runs 13 residues. Germline V gene data show CDR1 as SQVTM and CDR2 as ANQGSEA. V was clipped by 1 base and J by 1 base, with 8 bases between them. DNA for the CDR3: TGCAGCGTTGAAGGGCAGAGGTCCTACGAGCAGTACTTC. Protein product: CSVEGQRSYEQYF.

The chain is built from TRBV14 and TRBJ2-2; D not certain. Germline V gene sequence: CDR1 SGHDN, CDR2 FVKESK. The CDR3 covers 16 residues. V dropped 1 base and J dropped 0 bases, with 9 bases sitting between them. The DNA for the CDR3 is TGTGCCAGCAGCCAAGCTTGGCAGGCGAACACCGGGGAGCTGTTTTTT. It yields the protein CASSQAWQANTGELFF.

The V call is TRBV5-5, the J call TRBJ2-1; perhaps TRBD2 as D (6 bases). The CDR3 runs 15 residues. Per germline, CDR1 SGHKS and CDR2 YYEKEE (reference sequence). With 1 base removed from V and 3 bases from J, the gap between germline ends came to 11 bases. CDR3 nucleotides: TGTGCCAGCAGCTTGACTAGCTCGGTCTACAATGAGCAGTTCTTC. Translation gives CASSLTSSVYNEQFF.

There are a few counts of this clone. The chain carries TRBV5-5 and TRBJ2-1; 12 bases fit TRBD2. The CDR3 length is 16 residues. Germline trimming cut 5 bases from V and 3 bases from J; bases unmatched to any gene: 6. The germline CDR1 and CDR2 sequences are SGHKS and YYEKEE (reference sequence). The CDR3, as DNA: TGTGCCAGCAGTCCTCGACTAGCGGGAGTCTACAATGAGCAGTTCTTC. Its protein product is CASSPRLAGVYNEQFF.

V usage is TRBV28 and J usage is TRBJ1-4; 7 nucleotides agree with TRBD1. The CDR3 covers 13 residues. The germline V gene has CDR1 MDHEN and CDR2 SYDVKM. V dropped 10 bases and J dropped 4; count of bases not matched to a gene: 6. CDR3: CAIRDSNNEKLFF. The CDR3 nucleotides are TGTGCCATCCGGGACAGTAATAATGAAAAACTGTTTTTT.

This chain connects TRBV6-7 to TRBJ2-2; D uncertain. TRBV6-7 is flagged as an ORF with uncertain function. This CDR3 region has 15 residues. The V and J ends lost 2 bases and 4 bases respectively, with 11 bases between them. The CDR3 DNA sequence: TGTGCCAGCAGTTACCCCCACAGTATCACCGGGGAGCTGTTTTTT. Protein sequence: CASSYPHSITGELFF.

The V gene is TRBV5-5, the J gene TRBJ1-3; 10 nucleotides line up with TRBD1. Germline V gene sequence: CDR1 SGHKS, CDR2 YYEKEE (reference sequence). J lost 5 bases, V lost 4 bases, and 3 bases had no gene match. CDR3 size: 14 residues. DNA for the CDR3: TGTGCCAGCAGCGCGGGACAGGGGAGAAACACCATATATTTT. Amino acid sequence: CASSAGQGRNTIYF.

This clone was detected only a few times. This chain connects TRBV6-2 or TRBV6-3 to TRBJ1-1, with TRBD1 as a possible D gene (6 bases). The ends were cut back, 2 bases at V and 8 bases at J, with 12 bases in the middle. This CDR3 comprises 13 residues. Germline V gene sequence: CDR1 MNHEY, CDR2 SVGEGT. DNA of the CDR3: TGTGCCAGCAGTTACCTTGAGGGGGTGGAAGCTTTCTTT. Its translation: CASSYLEGVEAFF.

Written as DNA, the CDR3 is TGTGCCAGCAGCAAAACAGGGGTCTACAATGAGCAGTTCTTC. It translates to CASSKTGVYNEQFF. The rearrangement joins TRBV3-1 (or the pseudogene TRBV3-2) to TRBJ2-1, with TRBD1 identical over 7 bases. With 5 bases clipped from V and 3 bases from J, the junction kept 4 bases outside the gene matches. Germline assignment: CDR1 LGHDT and CDR2 YNNKEL (reference sequence). This CDR3 has 14 residues.

The chain employs TRBV28 and TRBJ2-5, with D possibly TRBD1 on 7 matching bases. The CDR3 extends over 15 amino acids. Trimming took 1 base from V and 7 from J, leaving 16 bases between them. Germline V gene lookup returns CDR1 MDHEN and CDR2 SYDVKM. The CDR3 DNA is TGTGCCAGCAGTTTATCCGGGACAGCGGGCGGGACCCAGTACTTC. Protein: CASSLSGTAGGTQYF.

V usage is TRBV28 and J usage is TRBJ2-3; TRBD2 is a possible D gene (7 bases). CDR1 is MDHEN and CDR2 is SYDVKM in the germline V gene. V lost 5 bases to trimming and J lost 0 bases, with 21 bases between them. The CDR3 loop spans 18 amino acids. CDR3 loop: CASSELLAGARSTDTQYF. The DNA of the CDR3 is TGTGCCAGCAGTGAATTATTGGCGGGGGCACGAAGCACAGATACGCAGTATTTT.

The chain uses TRBV12-3 or TRBV12-4 and TRBJ1-4; possibly TRBD1 for D (6 bases). This CDR3 contains 13 residues. Trimming left V 3 bases short and J 8 bases short, with 10 bases between. The CDR3 region is CASSFGGAEKLFF. CDR3 nucleotide sequence: TGTGCCAGCAGTTTTGGGGGGGCCGAAAAACTGTTTTTT.

The chain recombines TRBV7-2 with TRBJ1-1; 7 nucleotides line up with TRBD1. In germline, CDR1 is SGHTA, CDR2 FQGNSA. The CDR3 loop spans 12 amino acids. J was trimmed by 11 bases and V by 5 bases; bases with no gene match: 8. The CDR3 loop is CASSPRQGRAFF. CDR3 DNA: TGTGCCAGCAGCCCACGACAGGGTAGGGCTTTCTTT.

The chain joins TRBV6-6 to TRBJ2-7, with 7 bases lining up with TRBD2. Germline assignment: CDR1 MNHNY and CDR2 SVGAGI (reference sequence). V shed 0 bases and J 5 bases; nucleotides not matched to a gene: 1. The CDR3 covers 13 residues. CDR3 amino acids: CASSYSRGDEQYF. CDR3 DNA: TGTGCCAGCAGTTACTCTCGGGGGGACGAGCAGTACTTC.

The genes are TRBV27 and TRBJ1-6, with D unclear. Germline-derived CDR1 and CDR2 are MNHEY and SMNVEV (reference sequence). V was pared by 1 base and J by 6 bases, with 10 bases between. The CDR3 runs to 15 residues. CDR3 in DNA: TGTGCCAGCAGTTTATGGGAGGCGGCTAATTCACCCCTCCACTTT. It is translated as CASSLWEAANSPLHF.

The chain recombines TRBV7-3 with TRBJ2-1; D is possibly TRBD2 (6 bases). Germline CDR1 SGHTA, CDR2 FQGTGA. V dropped 2 bases and J dropped 4 bases, with 12 bases sitting between them. The CDR3 totals 15 residues. The CDR3, as DNA: TGTGCCAGCAGCTTAGTGGGACTTGGGTACAATGAGCAGTTCTTC. Translating it yields CASSLVGLGYNEQFF.

The gene calls are TRBV4-3 and TRBJ1-1; 8 bases are a match to TRBD1. This CDR3 is built from 15 residues. V lost 2 bases, J lost 1 base, and 3 bases stayed unmatched. Germline CDR1 LGHNA, CDR2 YSLEER. The CDR3, as DNA: TGCGCCAGCAGCCAATCGGACAGGGCGAACACTGAAGCTTTCTTT. This sequence encodes CASSQSDRANTEAFF.

This clone was recorded a few times. The chain employs TRBV12-3 or TRBV12-4 and TRBJ1-5; D remains ambiguous. The CDR3 sequence is 12 residues long. V was pared by 7 bases and J by 8 bases, with 12 bases between. The CDR3 is CASTSGEEPQHF. CDR3 nucleotides: TGTGCCAGCACCTCGGGAGAGGAGCCCCAGCATTTT.

This sequence joins TRBV7-9 and TRBJ1-3, with no clear D. Trimming stripped 2 bases from V and 2 bases from J, with 10 bases between. CDR1 SEHNR and CDR2 FQNEAQ come from the germline V gene (reference sequence). This CDR3 comprises 15 residues. CDR3 residues: CASSLWRDPGNTIYF. The CDR3 nucleotides read TGTGCCAGCAGCTTATGGAGGGATCCTGGAAACACCATATATTTT. Complete variable domain (other parts from reference TRBV7-9 and TRBJ1-3): DTGVSQNPRHKITKRGQNVTFRCDPISEHNRLYWYRQTLGQGPEFLTYFQNEAQLEKSRLLSDRFSAERPKGSFSTLEIQRTEQGDSAMYLCASSLWRDPGNTIYFGEGSWLTVV.

The rearrangement uses TRBV19 and TRBJ1-4; D is undetermined. Germline V gives CDR1 LNHDA, CDR2 SQIVND (reference sequence). This CDR3 is 15 amino acids long. V lost 2 bases and J lost 6, with 13 bases in between. CDR3 amino acids: CASSILTAVDEKLFF. The CDR3 DNA follows: TGTGCCAGTAGTATACTTACAGCCGTTGATGAAAAACTGTTTTTT. Full variable domain (outside the CDR3, taken from reference TRBV19 and TRBJ1-4): DGGITQSPKYLFRKEGQNVTLSCEQNLNHDAMYWYRQDPGQGLRLIYYSQIVNDFQKGDIAEGYSVSREKKESFPLTVTSAQKNPTAFYLCASSILTAVDEKLFFGSGTQLSVL.

The chain employs TRBV15 and TRBJ1-5; possibly TRBD1 for D (6 bases). The CDR3 is made up of 15 amino acids. Germline V gene data show CDR1 as LNHNV and CDR2 as YYDKDF (reference sequence). V was clipped by 0 bases and J by 7 bases, with 13 bases between them. Written as DNA, the CDR3 is TGTGCCACCAGCAGAGAAATCGGGGGGCTGCAGCCCCAGCATTTT. It specifies CATSREIGGLQPQHF.

The chain links TRBV6-5 to TRBJ1-1, with TRBD1 matching 9 bases. The V gene end was trimmed by 5 bases and the J gene end by 1 base; junction bases not matched to a gene: 2. CDR1 and CDR2 (germline): MNHEY, SVGAGI. The CDR3 runs 14 residues. The CDR3 DNA reads TGTGCCAGCAGTAAGGGACAGGGGAACACTGAAGCTTTCTTT. Translating gives CASSKGQGNTEAFF.

This chain joins TRBV3-1 (or the pseudogene TRBV3-2) and TRBJ2-1, with 7 bases identical to TRBD2. This CDR3 is built from 13 residues. The germline CDR1 and CDR2 sequences are LGHDT and YNNKEL (reference sequence). J gave up 5 bases and V 5 bases, and 3 bases lay outside the gene matches. CDR3 protein: CASSWTSDNEQFF. The CDR3 coding sequence is TGTGCCAGCAGCTGGACTAGTGACAATGAGCAGTTCTTC.

This clone came up a few times. The V gene is TRBV15, the J gene TRBJ1-4; D might be TRBD1 (5 bases). Germline CDR1 is LNHNV and CDR2 is YYDKDF (reference sequence). This CDR3 has 14 residues. V gave up 0 bases and J gave up 11 bases, with 13 bases separating them. The DNA for the CDR3 is TGTGCCACCAGCAGAGATCGTCAGGGTAGTAAACTGTTTTTT. Encoded protein: CATSRDRQGSKLFF. Full variable domain (remainder filled in from reference TRBV15 and TRBJ1-4): DAMVIQNPRYQVTQFGKPVTLSCSQTLNHNVMYWYQQKSSQAPKLLFHYYDKDFNNEADTPDNFQSRRPNTSFCFLDIRSPGLGDTAMYLCATSRDRQGSKLFFGSGTQLSVL.